This TCR beta chain was profiled in a study of blood T cell repertoires in COVID-19. For the study at large: Sites in the United States, Italy and Spain provided acute and convalescent COVID-19 samples. In each case, the material was cDNA or gDNA derived from T cells, B-cell-depleted T cells, or PBMCs.

What the recovered Cohort 3 donors had was two negative PCRs, clearance, or symptom resolution. As processed by the authors: It was from reference gene primer amplification that nucleated cell counts were estimated. Libraries were prepared by immunoSEQ multiplex PCR; TCRdb keeps only in-frame clonotypes and omits some of them. V and J calls and clone size follow that table, whereas D and trimming were derived from the DNA. This sample yields fewer than 400,000 clones, of which about 86% are seen a single time; roughly a tenth belongs to the top ten. What was sequenced was PBMCs or T cells enriched from blood (not recorded which). This TCR came from a woman in her 50s who had recovered from COVID-19.

CDR3 nucleotide sequence: TGTGCCACCAGCAGAGTCGGACAGGGGGCCTACACTGAAGCTTTCTTT. Residues: CATSRVGQGAYTEAFF. The chain carries TRBV15 and TRBJ1-1; TRBD1 aligns across 11 bases. The V and J ends lost 1 base and 3 bases, in that order; junction bases with no gene match: 4. This CDR3 is 16 amino acids long. From germline, CDR1 is LNHNV and CDR2 YYDKDF (reference sequence).